The clone carrying this T cell receptor (beta chain) came up a few times. This entry comes from a study of identical twins. TCRdb independently ran MiXCR on the 5' RACE reads; one entry per CDR3 protein. This sample carries about 470,000 distinct CDR3 sequences, roughly a quarter of them seen once, and the ten largest clones take about 3%. This sample was shared with a second study, whose subject was T cells expressing NK-cell markers.

This clonotype was sampled from a woman aged 18-29 years in good health. The sequencing input was CD4+ T cells sorted from blood.

CDR3 coding DNA: TGCAGTGCTCATACTAGCGGGAGCACAGATACGCAGTATTTT. This encodes CSAHTSGSTDTQYF. This chain connects TRBV20-1 to TRBJ2-3, with 9 nucleotides matching TRBD2. Germline V gene lookup returns CDR1 DFQATT and CDR2 SNEGSKA (reference sequence). V trimming: 5 bases; J trimming: 0 bases; junction bases outside the gene matches: 3. The CDR3 has 14 residues.